The entry below describes one TCR beta chain. Its target antigen remains unknown. The sample holds no much larger clone one base away, and base qualities are not on file. This entry comes from a study of blood T cell repertoires in COVID-19 (dated by TCRdb to between 2020 and 2021). In the study overall: The collaborator samples originated in the United States, Italy and Spain and spanned the acute and convalescent phases of COVID-19. The prospective study material was composed of cDNA or gDNA derived from T cells, B-cell-depleted T cells, or PBMCs. The dataset comprised deeply sampled blood TCRbeta repertoires from subjects exposed to, actively infected with, or recovered from COVID-19. The repertoires were released in a freely available public database intended as a resource for research on the immune response to SARS-CoV-2. The samples were drawn from two sources: the first 160 participants of the ongoing ImmuneRACE study, and 1,254 subjects contributed by 6 global collaborators. Nearly every sample came with metadata listing a de-identified subject ID, COVID-19 status, age in years and sex. Where available, HLA class I and class II types were taken from metadata supplied by the sample provider and were not determined by assay-based typing.

TCRbeta CDR3 regions were amplified from genomic DNA by means of the immunoSEQ Assay, a bias-controlled multiplex PCR. The original methods were these. The number of nucleated cells in each sample was estimated by amplification of reference gene primers within the assay. To quantify the absolute abundance of each unique TCRbeta CDR3 rearrangement, sequence reads were collapsed and filtered. For each sample, productive Simpson clonality was calculated by taking the square root of Simpson's diversity index across productive rearrangements. The table comes from immuneACCESS by way of TCRdb, which keeps in-frame sequences with V and J called. Part of the clones is missing from these tables; in studies checked, under half for an unresolved V gene and the rest for unknown reasons. From that table come the V and J calls and clone size; the DNA was used to work out D and trimming. Here the sample has approximately 280,000 clones; about nine tenths occur a single time. The top ten clones comprise roughly an eighth of the sample.

The investigation overall reported the following: The quantity of clinical and demographic metadata differed by source and by participant and was supplied without curation.

Compared with germline, V lacks 6 bases and J lacks 5 bases; bases without a gene match: 14. Measured from the cysteine to the phenylalanine, the CDR3 is 17 residues long. Solely the CDR3 DNA is kept, with 51 bases framed from the first base. For CDR1 and CDR2, the germline V gene lists SNHLY and FYNNEI. The collaborating institutions used their own protocols to collect whole blood in K2EDTA tubes. For TCRbeta analysis, collaborators shipped samples as frozen whole blood, isolated PBMCs, or DNA extracted from either of those sample types. The receptor's source is a woman aged 55-70 years with acute or convalescent COVID-19. Sequenced sample: peripheral blood. The chain is assembled from TRBV2 and TRBJ2-7, with 12 middle bases fitting TRBD2. Here the CDR3 is given as CASRGFSSGRAKNEQYF. The DNA sequence is as follows: TGTGCCAGCAGGGGTTTTTCTAGCGGGAGGGCTAAAAACGAGCAGTACTTC. Extended through the reference TRBV2 and TRBJ2-7 proteins, this CDR3 yields the full variable domain: EPEVTQTPSHQVTQMGQEVILRCVPISNHLYFYWYRQILGQKVEFLVSFYNNEISEKSEIFDDQFSVERPDGSNFTLKIRSTKLEDSAMYFCASRGFSSGRAKNEQYFGPGTRLTVT.